One sample yielded the 25 T cell receptor beta chains listed below, sequenced in a study of blood T cell repertoires in COVID-19. Generated by immunoSEQ multiplex PCR, the TCRdb table keeps only in-frame clones and is missing some. The sample carries fewer than 60,000 clones, around 80% recorded once. Sample: peripheral blood. The receptors originated from a human donor in a cohort sampled during active COVID-19.

The V call is TRBV6-1, the J call TRBJ2-2; D perhaps matches TRBD2 (6 bases). Trimming stripped 2 bases from V and 6 bases from J, with 10 bases between. The CDR3 totals 14 residues. Germline-derived CDR1 and CDR2 are MNHNS and SASEGT. CDR3 bases: TGTGCCAGCAGTGAATTAGCGGTTTCCGGGGAGCTGTTTTTT. Translation gives CASSELAVSGELFF.

The rearrangement joins TRBV18 to TRBJ1-3, with TRBD1 matching 7 bases. Germline trimming cut 5 bases from V and 3 bases from J; bases unmatched to any gene: 4. Germline V gene sequence: CDR1 KGHSH, CDR2 LQKENI. This CDR3 is 14 amino acids long. In DNA form, the CDR3 reads TGTGCCAGCTCAGAAGACAGGGATGGAAACACCATATATTTT. It encodes CASSEDRDGNTIYF.

The chain recombines TRBV6-5 with TRBJ1-5; 7 bases match TRBD1. The V and J ends lost 10 bases and 7 bases, in that order; junction bases with no gene match: 10. Per germline, CDR1 MNHEY and CDR2 SVGAGI. The CDR3 is made up of 13 amino acids. CDR3 bases: TGTGCCACCCGAACAGGGGTGAAACAGCCCCAGCATTTT. It yields the protein CATRTGVKQPQHF.

The gene calls are TRBV15 and TRBJ2-3; 7 bases fit TRBD2. This CDR3 has 16 amino acids. Germline lookup yields CDR1 LNHNV and CDR2 YYDKDF (reference sequence). With 1 base clipped from V and 2 bases from J, the junction kept 6 bases outside the gene matches. For the CDR3, the DNA is TGTGCCACCAGCAGAGGGGGGGGAGGAGTCACAGATACGCAGTATTTT. Its protein product is CATSRGGGGVTDTQYF.

The rearrangement uses TRBV4-2 and TRBJ2-2, with no clear D. This CDR3 comprises 14 residues. CDR1 LGHNA and CDR2 YNFKEQ come from the germline V gene. V gave up 1 base and J gave up 4 bases, with 7 bases separating them. The CDR3 loop is CASSQGPGTGELFF. The CDR3 DNA reads as TGTGCCAGCAGCCAAGGACCGGGCACCGGGGAGCTGTTTTTT.

To note about this clone: This same CDR3 is encoded by further DNA sequences in the sample. This chain uses TRBV28 with TRBJ1-1, with D possibly being TRBD1 (5 bases). CDR1 MDHEN and CDR2 SYDVKM come from the germline V gene. V lost 5 bases and J lost 1, with 8 bases in between. The CDR3 runs 13 residues. CDR3 region: CASSRQGNTEAFF. Here the CDR3 DNA reads TGTGCCAGCAGTCGGCAGGGGAACACTGAAGCTTTCTTT.

The chain couples TRBV14 to TRBJ1-1; D gene unclear. There are 13 residues in the CDR3. Germline values: CDR1 SGHDN, CDR2 FVKESK. Trimming took off 1 base at V and 4 bases at J, with 7 bases between the two ends. For the CDR3, the DNA is TGTGCCAGCAGCCAAGTAACAACCACTGAAGCTTTCTTT. It yields the protein CASSQVTTTEAFF.

The rearrangement links TRBV19 to TRBJ2-5, with 8 bases matching TRBD2. This CDR3 region has 14 residues. The germline V gene has CDR1 LNHDA and CDR2 SQIVND (reference sequence). With 3 bases clipped from V and 4 bases from J, the junction kept 4 bases outside the gene matches. In DNA, the CDR3 is TGTGCCAGTAGTATCGGGGGGGCCGCAGAGACCCAGTACTTC. This translates into CASSIGGAAETQYF.

This chain joins TRBV27 and TRBJ2-4, with TRBD1 identical over 10 bases. The CDR3 runs 16 residues. V shed 4 bases, J shed 2 bases, and the junction held 5 bases outside the gene matches. Per the germline V gene, CDR1 is MNHEY and CDR2 is SMNVEV (reference sequence). The CDR3 DNA follows: TGTGCCAGCAGTTCCCGGGGACAGGGGTCCAAAAACATTCAGTACTTC. The encoded protein is CASSSRGQGSKNIQYF.

The genes are TRBV7-8 and TRBJ2-3; D not certain. Germline V gene data show CDR1 as SGHVS and CDR2 as FQNEAQ. V was shortened by 5 bases and J by 1 base, with 13 bases between the two germline ends. This CDR3 has 15 amino acids. CDR3 in DNA: TGTGCCAGCAGCCTGGCGGAGACCCGCACAGATACGCAGTATTTT. The encoded protein is CASSLAETRTDTQYF.

The V gene is TRBV9, the J gene TRBJ2-3; 8 bases are a match to TRBD1. Germline trimming cut 1 base from V and 0 bases from J; bases unmatched to any gene: 4. Germline V CDR1 and CDR2: SGDLS, YYNGEE. The CDR3 is 16 amino acids. CDR3 bases: TGTGCCAGCAGCGTACATGCAGGGGGCAGCACAGATACGCAGTATTTT. It encodes CASSVHAGGSTDTQYF.

The chain carries TRBV5-4 and TRBJ2-1; 8 nucleotides align to TRBD2. The CDR3 sequence is 16 residues long. V lost 2 bases and J lost 7; bases outside the gene matches: 11. The V gene's germline CDR1 is SGHNT and CDR2 YYREEE (reference sequence). Here the CDR3 DNA reads TGTGCCAGCAGCTTAGGTGGGACTAGTAAGAGTAATGAGCAGTTCTTC. Translating it yields CASSLGGTSKSNEQFF.

This sequence joins TRBV9 and TRBJ2-3; tentatively, D is TRBD1 (6 bases). V lost 0 bases, J lost 1 base, and 9 bases lay in between. Per germline, CDR1 SGDLS and CDR2 YYNGEE. The CDR3 runs to 15 residues. CDR3 region: CASSVVGAGTDTQYF. The CDR3 nucleotides read TGTGCCAGCAGCGTAGTGGGGGCGGGCACAGATACGCAGTATTTT.

Only a few counts were recorded for this clone. This chain connects TRBV5-4 to TRBJ1-1, with D unresolved. This CDR3 is 13 amino acids long. V lost 7 bases, J lost 0 bases, and 10 bases lay in between. Germline values: CDR1 SGHNT, CDR2 YYREEE (reference sequence). The CDR3 reads CASGSGLNTEAFF. Here the CDR3 DNA reads TGTGCCAGCGGCTCGGGATTGAACACTGAAGCTTTCTTT.

V is TRBV7-9 and J is TRBJ2-1, with a tentative D call TRBD2 (6 bases). Germline CDR1 is SEHNR and CDR2 is FQNEAQ (reference sequence). The CDR3 has 14 amino acids. V gave up 2 bases and J gave up 8 bases, with 13 bases separating them. The CDR3 bases are TGTGCCAGCAGCTTAAGTCTAGCGAGGCATGAGCAGTTCTTC. Translated, it gives CASSLSLARHEQFF.

The chain joins TRBV4-2 to TRBJ2-5, with D possibly TRBD2 on 5 matching bases. Germline CDR1 LGHNA, CDR2 YNFKEQ. V lost 0 bases and J 5 bases, leaving 13 bases between the germline ends. The CDR3 length is 15 residues. CDR3 residues: CASSQDPGVDETQYF. Here the CDR3 DNA reads TGTGCCAGCAGCCAAGATCCCGGGGTTGATGAGACCCAGTACTTC.

The rearrangement uses TRBV3-1 (or the pseudogene TRBV3-2) and TRBJ2-7; 12 positions match TRBD2. The CDR3 length is 16 residues. Germline values: CDR1 LGHDT, CDR2 YNNKEL (reference sequence). Germline trimming cut 1 base from V and 0 bases from J; bases unmatched to any gene: 1. The CDR3 region has the DNA TGTGCCAGCAGCCAAGTGGGACTAGCGGGCTCCTACGAGCAGTACTTC. Its translation is CASSQVGLAGSYEQYF.

This chain links TRBV27 with TRBJ2-7; perhaps TRBD1 as D (6 bases). The CDR3 loop spans 16 amino acids. The germline V gene has CDR1 MNHEY and CDR2 SMNVEV (reference sequence). Trimming left V 6 bases short and J 5 bases short, with 23 bases between. CDR3 DNA sequence: TGTGCCAGCAGCAGGTGGGCACCAGGGGTGATAAACGAGCAGTACTTC. Protein product: CASSRWAPGVINEQYF.

This clone was found once. V usage is TRBV7-2 and J usage is TRBJ2-7, with 8 bases matching TRBD2. This CDR3 is 16 amino acids long. The ends lost 1 base at V and 4 bases at J; junction bases unmatched: 9. Germline V CDR1 and CDR2: SGHTA, FQGNSA. The CDR3 here is CASSLGSGRAGYEQYF. In nucleotides, the CDR3 is TGTGCCAGCAGCTTAGGATCCGGGAGGGCCGGATACGAGCAGTACTTC.

The chain couples TRBV3-1 (or the pseudogene TRBV3-2) to TRBJ2-5; TRBD2 agrees at 8 bases. J was trimmed by 4 bases and V by 4 bases; bases with no gene match: 5. The length of the CDR3 is 14 residues. Germline CDR1 is LGHDT and CDR2 is YNNKEL (reference sequence). The CDR3 nucleotides read TGTGCCAGCAGCCCGAGCGGGGGACTAGAGACCCAGTACTTC. Its translation is CASSPSGGLETQYF.

The chain couples TRBV9 to TRBJ2-3; 11 nucleotides line up with TRBD2. This CDR3 comprises 13 residues. CDR1 is SGDLS, CDR2 YYNGEE, per germline. The V segment lost 3 bases and the J segment 11 bases; nucleotides outside the gene matches: 5. CDR3 nucleotides: TGTGCCAGCAGCGACACTAGCGGGAGAGTGCAGTATTTT. The encoded protein is CASSDTSGRVQYF.

The chain is built from TRBV19 and TRBJ2-7; a weak D match, TRBD1 (5 bases). Germline lookup yields CDR1 LNHDA and CDR2 SQIVND (reference sequence). Deletions cut 5 bases from V and 6 bases from J, with 8 bases between. The CDR3 is 11 amino acids. The CDR3 bases are TGTGCCAGTAGTCCAGGGCCCGAGCAGTACTTC. Translation: CASSPGPEQYF.

The chain links TRBV29-1 to TRBJ2-2, with 10 bases lining up with TRBD1. Trimming cost V 5 bases and J 4 bases; bases outside gene matches: 7. CDR3 length: 15 amino acids. In germline, CDR1 is SQVTM, CDR2 ANQGSEA. The CDR3 loop reads CSVSGTGAGTGELFF. As DNA, the CDR3 is TGCAGCGTTTCCGGGACAGGGGCTGGCACCGGGGAGCTGTTTTTT.

The V gene is TRBV6-6, the J gene TRBJ2-5; 8 bases match TRBD2. From germline, CDR1 is MNHNY and CDR2 SVGAGI (reference sequence). Trimming took 4 bases from V and 5 from J; bases not matched to a gene: 6. The CDR3 has 14 residues. The CDR3 DNA sequence: TGTGCCAGCAGTTTTGCGGGAGGCGGGGAGACCCAGTACTTC. Its translation: CASSFAGGGETQYF.

The chain carries TRBV24-1 and TRBJ1-5; 7 nucleotides line up with TRBD1. The CDR3 runs to 15 residues. After removal of 4 bases from V and 7 bases from J, the junction contained 9 bases not matched to a gene. The germline gives CDR1 KGHDR, CDR2 SFDVKD. DNA of the CDR3: TGTGCCACCAGTGACCCTCGACAGGGAGGACAGCCCCAGCATTTT. Residues: CATSDPRQGGQPQHF.